This is a list of T cell receptor beta chains from one sample in a study of beta chain features in type 1 diabetes. Some clones are missing from TCRdb's copy, which holds only in-frame ones; the method was immunoSEQ multiplex PCR. The data show a few hundred thousand clones, with about 13% seen just once and roughly 0.015% held by the top ten. The sample taken for sequencing was naive CD4+ T cells from blood. The receptors derive from a woman between 18 and 30 years old with type 1 diabetes. Each CDR3 is given with its conserved first and last residue. Fields, in order: D gene, V gene, J gene, clone size, CDR3 protein, CDR3 DNA. D genes are given only for firm matches. Clone size is stated in some rows and not others, as once, few, many or a class when expanded.

>TRBD2|TRBV28|TRBJ2-1|few
CASSLLSGRAPEEQFF
TGTGCCAGCAGTTTATTGAGCGGGAGGGCCCCAGAGGAGCAGTTCTTC
>TRBD1|TRBV5-1|TRBJ1-1|-
CASSGTGLNTEAFF
TGCGCCAGCAGCGGGACAGGCCTGAACACTGAAGCTTTCTTT
>-|TRBV6-1|TRBJ1-2|few
CASSEAPTVFYGYTF
TGTGCCAGCAGTGAAGCGCCAACAGTCTTCTATGGCTACACCTTC
>-|TRBV27|TRBJ2-7|-
CASNLPGEQYF
TGTGCCAGCAATCTTCCAGGGGAGCAGTACTTC
>-|TRBV7-9|TRBJ2-2|few
CASRGELNTGELFF
TGTGCCAGCCGTGGAGAGCTTAACACCGGGGAGCTGTTTTTT
>TRBD2|TRBV6-6|TRBJ2-7|few
CASSRTVASGSYEQYF
TGTGCCAGCAGTAGAACGGTCGCTAGCGGGAGTTACGAGCAGTACTTC
>TRBD2|TRBV30|TRBJ2-3|-
CAWASGRPSTDTQYF
TGTGCCTGGGCTAGCGGGAGGCCTAGCACAGATACGCAGTATTTT
>-|TRBV30|TRBJ1-5|-
CAWSVGGSNQPQHF
TGTGCCTGGAGTGTAGGAGGTAGCAATCAGCCCCAGCATTTT
>TRBD1|TRBV27|TRBJ2-3|-
CASSTYRGGGTDTQYF
TGTGCCAGCAGTACCTACAGGGGCGGTGGCACAGATACGCAGTATTTT
>-|TRBV21-1|TRBJ1-2|-
CASSKFKGAHLYGYTF
TGTGCCAGCAGCAAATTTAAGGGGGCGCATCTCTATGGCTACACCTTC
>TRBD2|TRBV7-2|TRBJ2-7|few
CASSLRPGTSYEQYF
TGTGCCAGCAGCCTCCGTCCAGGGACTAGCTACGAGCAGTACTTC
>-|TRBV4-3|TRBJ1-6|once
CASSQMRGSPLHF
TGCGCCAGCAGCCAAATGCGCGGTTCACCCCTCCACTTT
>TRBD2|TRBV5-1|TRBJ2-1|few
CASRRGLTDNEQFF
TGCGCCAGCAGACGGGGACTAACCGACAATGAGCAGTTCTTC
>TRBD1|TRBV29-1|TRBJ1-2|few
CSVAPGQGVYGYTF
TGCAGCGTTGCCCCAGGACAGGGGGTTTATGGCTACACCTTC
>-|TRBV9|TRBJ2-3|-
CASSATASTDTQYF
TGTGCCAGCAGCGCGACAGCTAGCACAGATACGCAGTATTTT
>TRBD2|TRBV5-1|TRBJ2-1|few
CASTLAGYYNEQFF
TGCGCCAGCACCCTAGCGGGGTATTACAATGAGCAGTTCTTC
>-|TRBV5-1|TRBJ2-3|few
CASSLDGLTDTQYF
TGCGCCAGCAGCTTGGACGGACTCACAGATACGCAGTATTTT
>-|TRBV19|TRBJ2-5|-
CASSMRSGQETQYF
TGTGCCAGTAGTATGAGAAGCGGGCAAGAGACCCAGTACTTC
>TRBD1|TRBV30|TRBJ1-2|few
CAWTGQLLNYGYTF
TGTGCCTGGACGGGACAGCTTCTTAACTATGGCTACACCTTC
>-|TRBV9|TRBJ1-3|-
CASSVEVHSAGNTIYF
TGTGCCAGCAGCGTAGAGGTACACTCAGCGGGAAACACCATATATTTT
>TRBD1|TRBV7-2|TRBJ1-2|-
CASSLVPVAGGNYGYTF
TGTGCCAGCAGCTTAGTCCCCGTGGCAGGGGGCAACTATGGCTACACCTTC
>TRBD2|TRBV7-9|TRBJ2-1|many
CASKEWAGGTYNEQFF
TGTGCCAGCAAGGAGTGGGCGGGAGGCACCTACAATGAGCAGTTCTTC
>-|TRBV27|TRBJ1-5|-
CASSLDQGTQPQHF
TGTGCCAGCAGTTTAGATCAGGGTACTCAGCCCCAGCATTTT
>-|TRBV2|TRBJ2-3|few
CASRSGYTDTQYF
TGTGCCAGCAGAAGCGGTTACACAGATACGCAGTATTTT
>TRBD1|TRBV11-2|TRBJ1-5|few
CASSSGTGGPNQPQHF
TGTGCCAGCAGCAGTGGGACAGGGGGACCCAATCAGCCCCAGCATTTT
>TRBD2|TRBV7-9|TRBJ2-5|-
CASSSLRLAGGETQYF
TGTGCCAGCAGCTCCCTCAGACTAGCGGGAGGGGAGACCCAGTACTTC
>TRBD1|TRBV6-5|TRBJ2-5|-
CASRRQGAGETQYF
TGTGCCAGCAGGCGACAGGGTGCGGGAGAGACCCAGTACTTC
>-|TRBV5-1|TRBJ2-1|few
CASSLWGERANEQFF
TGCGCCAGCAGCTTGTGGGGGGAACGGGCCAATGAGCAGTTCTTC
>-|TRBV11-2|TRBJ2-3|few
CASSFSRGISGSTDTQYF
TGTGCCAGCAGCTTCAGCAGGGGGATCAGCGGGAGCACAGATACGCAGTATTTT
>-|TRBV5-6|TRBJ2-5|-
CASSFNVLPGAQETQYF
TGTGCCAGCAGCTTTAACGTCCTTCCGGGAGCCCAAGAGACCCAGTACTTC
>-|TRBV6-5|TRBJ2-1|-
CASSIQGPYNEQFF
TGTGCCAGCAGTATACAGGGCCCCTACAATGAGCAGTTCTTC
>TRBD2|TRBV7-2|TRBJ2-5|few
CASSSRASGETQYF
TGTGCCAGCAGCTCGAGGGCTAGCGGCGAGACCCAGTACTTC
>-|TRBV23-1|TRBJ2-7|few
CASSQRRRDLAYYEQYF
TGCGCCAGCAGTCAACGAAGGAGGGATCTCGCCTACTACGAGCAGTACTTC
>-|TRBV27|TRBJ2-7|few
CASSPYEQYF
TGTGCCAGCAGTCCGTACGAGCAGTACTTC
>TRBD2|TRBV6-5|TRBJ2-3|few
CASSRAGGPNTQYF
TGTGCCAGCAGCCGAGCGGGAGGGCCTAATACGCAGTATTTT